This entry features one T cell receptor (beta chain) sequence. Its antigen is unknown. TCRdb keeps only in-frame clones here, not all; method: immunoSEQ multiplex PCR. The sample holds 20,000 to 25,000 clones, roughly 85% seen once. V was clipped by 6 bases and J by 4 bases; unmatched bases: 5. Germline V gives CDR1 MNHNY, CDR2 SVGAGI (reference sequence). This CDR3 comprises 13 residues. This record comes from a study of lymphopenia after photon versus proton radiotherapy. General observations from the study: Authors raise, but do not show, better survival with proton therapy. A bigger post-nadir fall in TCR diversity correlated inversely with survival time in deceased patients. Photon-treated patients lost naive T cells and TCR diversity; proton-treated stayed stable. Post-nadir diversity loss with photons came from oligoclonal expansion, particularly CD8+ Temra cells.

This sample comprised peripheral blood, obtained from a patient treated with photon-based radiotherapy. This chain uses TRBV6-6 with TRBJ1-2, with TRBD1 identical over 7 bases. This receptor was identified in a man aged 55 to 70 with pancreatic cancer. The CDR3 DNA sequence: TGTGCCAGCAGGCGCCGGGACAGCTATGGCTACACCTTC. This translates into CASRRRDSYGYTF.